The T cell receptor beta chain described here comes from a study of T cells in Graves' hyperthyroidism and ophthalmopathy. Study details: Blood was drawn when the patient was first diagnosed and still untreated.

Disease lasting under 3 months, a NOSPECS grade of at least 4, and a Clinical Activity Score of at least 3 were features of the ophthalmopathy patients. Template material for amplifying TCR beta CDR3 regions consisted of RNA transcripts. With the HTBI primer set, the TCR CDR3 went through a first round of RT-PCR. MiXCR, run by TCRdb on the multiplex PCR reads, gives a single entry per CDR3 protein. The top ten hold around 3.5% of the sample, which has hundreds of thousands of distinct CDR3 sequences, roughly 15% seen once. For this clonotype: The antigen remains undetermined.

Findings and limits, study-wide: The model anticipated ophthalmopathy a median approximately six months pre-onset.

Germline V CDR1 and CDR2: SGHKS, YYEKEE (reference sequence). CDR3 length: 15 residues. Trimming shortened V by 4 bases and J by 0 bases, and 10 bases separated the two germline ends. The receptor comes from a woman in her forties with Graves' ophthalmopathy. Sequenced: blood. The genes are TRBV5-5 and TRBJ2-2, with D perhaps matching TRBD1 (5 bases). The DNA for the CDR3 is TGTGCCAGCAGCCCTTGGACATCGAACACCGGGGAGCTGTTTTTT. As protein: CASSPWTSNTGELFF.